A single sample gave rise to the 21 T cell receptor beta chains below, sequenced in a study of tumor-infiltrating lymphocytes in primary liver carcinoma. Both RNA and DNA were isolated together from around 18-30 mg of bulk tissue that had not been sorted. A primer matching the constant region was used to make TCR beta cDNA from around 550 ng of total RNA. Three-round nested multiplex PCR performed with slightly modified ARM-PCR produced the TCR beta libraries. TRBV1-TRBV30 forward primers paired with a C-beta reverse primer drove the first two PCR rounds, around 9 cycles each. Each CDR3 protein is one row after TCRdb ran MiXCR on the multiplex PCR reads. In the table there are roughly 45,000 distinct CDR3 sequences, approximately 70% of which are singletons. The sequenced material came from liver tumor tissue from sampling region 5. Subset noted: tumor region T5, tumor centre. These receptor sequences come from a man aged 35-49 years with primary liver carcinoma and hepatitis B virus infection.

Turning to this clonotype: Compared with germline, one end of the junction differs, possibly owing to a read error. The chain has TRBV29-1 and TRBJ2-3; TRBD2 agrees at 8 bases. The germline V gene has CDR1 SQVTM and CDR2 ANQGSEA. CDR3 length: 14 residues. This chain's CDR3 is CSVVAGGDTDTQYF. CDR3 DNA sequence: TGCAGCGTGGTGGCGGGGGGAGACACAGATACGCAGTACTTT.

The chain has TRBV20-1 and TRBJ2-4; D not certain. CDR3 length equals 16 residues. CDR1 is DFQATT and CDR2 is SNEGSKA in the germline V gene (reference sequence). V was trimmed by 4 bases and J by 0 bases, leaving 16 bases between them. The CDR3 DNA reads as TGCAGTGCTACAGATACCCGGCCCCAAGCCAAAAACATTCAGTACTTC. Residues: CSATDTRPQAKNIQYF.

The genes are TRBV11-2 and TRBJ2-7, with 8 nucleotides matching TRBD2. V lost 2 bases and J lost 6; bases outside the gene matches: 15. The germline V gene encodes CDR1 SGHAT and CDR2 FQNNGV. This CDR3 contains 17 residues. The CDR3 DNA sequence: TGTGCCAGCAGCTTAATGGGTGGCCTAGCGGGCACTGGCGAGCAGTACTTC. Its protein product is CASSLMGGLAGTGEQYF.

Of note for this clonotype: The CDR3 does not end in the conserved phenylalanine or tryptophan, so this is likely a read error. It is unclear where the CDR3 begins or ends on the DNA, so no DNA is shown, and the CDR3 is as TCRdb lists it. V usage is TRBV6-5 and J usage is TRBJ2-6; the DNA was not used to check the table's D call, TRBD1. Per the germline V gene, CDR1 is MNHEY and CDR2 is SVGAGI. The CDR3 has 18 residues if both end residues are counted. The CDR3 protein is CASSLWTGMKAGASVLTL.

This rearrangement joins TRBV12-3 or TRBV12-4 to TRBJ2-3; 7 bases match TRBD2. CDR3 size: 15 residues. The CDR3 region is CASAQVAGATDTQYF. DNA for the CDR3: TGTGCAAGCGCCCAGGTAGCGGGCGCCACAGATACGCAGTATTTT.

As regards this clonotype: It is likely a read error, because the conserved phenylalanine at the end of the CDR3 is missing. This chain links TRBV6-5 with TRBJ1-6, with D maybe TRBD1 (5 bases). CDR3 size: 15 residues. In germline, CDR1 is MNHEY, CDR2 SVGAGI. Trimming removed 4 bases at V and 6 bases at J, with 13 bases between. The CDR3, as DNA: TGTGCCAGCAGTTTGACGGGGGATCCTAATTCACCCCTCCACTAT. This translates into CASSLTGDPNSPLHY.

A note on this clonotype: One end of the junction is discordant with germline, which a read error may explain. The V gene is TRBV6-5, the J gene TRBJ2-7; TRBD1 matches 7 bases. The germline V gene has CDR1 MNHEY and CDR2 SVGAGI. The CDR3 runs to 16 residues. The CDR3 DNA reads as TGTGCCGGCAGTTACCTAATAGGGGGCGAAAACTACGAGCAGTACTTC. Protein sequence: CAGSYLIGGENYEQYF.

As regards this clonotype: Germline is not matched at one junction end, which may reflect a read error. The chain couples TRBV6-1 to TRBJ2-1; 7 bases are a match to TRBD1. The length of the CDR3 is 15 residues. In germline, CDR1 is MNHNS, CDR2 SASEGT. The CDR3 nucleotides are TGTGCCAGCAGCAACCCGGGACAGTGGTCCAATGAGCGGTTCTTC. Its translation is CASSNPGQWSNERFF.

This chain connects TRBV6-5 to TRBJ1-2; 9 bases align to TRBD1. This CDR3 has 15 amino acids. Per the germline V gene, CDR1 is MNHEY and CDR2 is SVGAGI. V lost 8 bases, J lost 8 bases, and 15 bases stayed unmatched. The CDR3 spells CASYNWGDRDNGYTF. The DNA of the CDR3 is TGTGCCAGCTACAATTGGGGGGACAGGGATAACGGCTACACCTTC.

Concerning this clonotype itself: A read error may account for a junction end that differs from germline. This sequence joins TRBV28 and TRBJ2-1, with 9 positions matching TRBD2. There are 17 residues in the CDR3. Germline loops: CDR1 MDHEN, CDR2 SYDVKM. The CDR3 loop is CVSTLHYGLARVDEQFF. CDR3 in DNA: TGTGTCAGCACTCTACATTATGGACTAGCGAGGGTAGATGAGCAATTCTTC. Using reference TRBV28 and TRBJ2-1 for the parts outside the CDR3, the full variable domain is DVKVTQSSRYLVKRTGEKVFLECVQDMDHENMFWYRQDPGLGLRLIYFSYDVKMKEKGDIPEGYSVSREKKERFSLILESASTNQTSMYLCVSTLHYGLARVDEQFFGPGTRLTVL.

This clonotype was found a few times. The rearrangement links TRBV28 to TRBJ2-7; D not certain. V was shortened by 7 bases and J by 7 bases, with 14 bases between the two germline ends. There are 12 residues in the CDR3. Germline loops: CDR1 MDHEN, CDR2 SYDVKM. The CDR3 DNA follows: TGTGCCAGCACCGGAGATCCCTGGGAGCAGTACTTC. Residues: CASTGDPWEQYF.

Turning to this clonotype: Mismatch with germline at one junction end may stem from a read error. The chain couples TRBV5-6 to TRBJ2-1; perhaps D is TRBD1 or TRBD2 (5 bases each). Germline loops: CDR1 SGHDT, CDR2 YYEEEE. The CDR3 has 14 residues. DNA of the CDR3: TGTACCAGCAGATTCGGGGCGGTGGACAATGAGCAGTTCTTC. It is translated as CTSRFGAVDNEQFF.

This rearrangement joins TRBV12-3 or TRBV12-4 to TRBJ1-4; tentatively, D is TRBD1 (6 bases). This CDR3 is built from 14 residues. The V and J ends lost 11 bases and 12 bases respectively, with 25 bases between them. This CDR3 is CACKLTGSDEELFF. The CDR3 region has the DNA TGTGCCTGCAAATTGACAGGTTCAGACGAAGAACTGTTTTTT.

To note about this clonotype: Because it lacks the conserved phenylalanine or tryptophan at the end, this CDR3 is likely a read error. V gene TRBV7-9 combines with J gene TRBJ1-4; possibly TRBD1 for D (6 bases). Germline V gene sequence: CDR1 SEHNR, CDR2 FQNEAQ (reference sequence). V was clipped by 4 bases and J by 5 bases, with 11 bases between them. The CDR3 contains 14 residues. CDR3 loop: CASSSWDTNEKLFL. CDR3 nucleotides: TGTGCCAGCAGCTCGTGGGACACAAATGAAAAACTGTTTTTG.

Turning to this clonotype: The CDR3 does not close with the conserved phenylalanine or tryptophan, likely indicating a read error. Because the CDR3's place on the DNA is in doubt, the DNA is left out and the CDR3 is given as listed by TCRdb. The V call is TRBV11-2, the J call TRBJ2-2; the tabulated D call, TRBD2, remains unverified against the DNA. From its first to its last residue, the CDR3 has 16 amino acids. Germline V gene data show CDR1 as SGHAT and CDR2 as FQNNGV. The CDR3 loop reads CASSLVALAGTGELYP.

Comments on this clonotype: Sequence at one end of the junction differs from germline and may be a read error. The chain has TRBV2 and TRBJ1-5; D gene unclear. The CDR3 totals 14 residues. Germline V gene data show CDR1 as SNHLY and CDR2 as FYNNEI. CDR3 DNA sequence: TGTGCCAACAGTGCCCCGAGAATTAATCAGCCCCAGCATTTT. Residues: CANSAPRINQPQHF.

This clonotype appeared many times. The V gene is TRBV28, the J gene TRBJ2-3, with TRBD1 matching 8 bases. The CDR3 runs to 14 residues. J lost 1 base, V lost 6 bases, and 3 bases had no gene match. CDR1 is MDHEN, CDR2 SYDVKM, per germline. The CDR3 here is CASSLTGGTDTQYF. CDR3 sequence (DNA): TGTGCCAGCAGCCTGACAGGGGGCACAGATACGCAGTATTTT.

As to this clonotype: This may arise from a read error, as a much more abundant clone is one base away. This sequence joins TRBV12-3 or TRBV12-4 and TRBJ2-7, with 7 bases fitting TRBD1. The length of the CDR3 is 14 residues. This chain's CDR3 is CVSRTGLTAGEQYF. The CDR3 DNA reads as TGTGTCAGCAGGACAGGACTCACCGCCGGCGAGCAGTACTTC.

In this sample, this clonotype turned up many times. V gene TRBV5-1 combines with J gene TRBJ2-3; perhaps TRBD1 as D (6 bases). The CDR3 is made up of 15 amino acids. Germline lookup yields CDR1 SGHRS and CDR2 YFSETQ. V lost 3 bases and J lost 0, with 11 bases in between. This CDR3 reads CASSWRDRSTDTQYF. In DNA, the CDR3 is TGCGCCAGCAGCTGGAGAGACAGGAGCACAGATACGCAGTATTTT. The full variable domain, rest sourced from reference TRBV5-1 and TRBJ2-3, is KAGVTQTPRYLIKTRGQQVTLSCSPISGHRSVSWYQQTPGQGLQFLFEYFSETQRNKGNFPGRFSGRQFSNSRSEMNVSTLELGDSALYLCASSWRDRSTDTQYFGPGTRLTVL.

V usage is TRBV11-2 and J usage is TRBJ2-1; TRBD2 aligns across 8 bases. The CDR3 sequence is 16 residues long. V lost 3 bases, J lost 13 bases, and 17 bases stayed unmatched. Germline lookup yields CDR1 SGHAT and CDR2 FQNNGV. CDR3 protein: CASSLEIGLAMGKQFF. The CDR3 DNA reads as TGTGCCAGCAGCTTGGAAATCGGACTAGCCATGGGTAAACAGTTCTTC.

To note about this clonotype: A read error may account for a junction end that differs from germline. The rearrangement uses TRBV6-4 and TRBJ2-3; the D gene is possibly TRBD1 (5 bases). Germline CDR1 and CDR2: MRHNA and SNTAGT. The CDR3 loop spans 14 amino acids. The CDR3 nucleotides are TGTGCCAGCAGTGACAAAGGGGCCACAGATATGCAGTATTTT. Its protein product is CASSDKGATDMQYF.